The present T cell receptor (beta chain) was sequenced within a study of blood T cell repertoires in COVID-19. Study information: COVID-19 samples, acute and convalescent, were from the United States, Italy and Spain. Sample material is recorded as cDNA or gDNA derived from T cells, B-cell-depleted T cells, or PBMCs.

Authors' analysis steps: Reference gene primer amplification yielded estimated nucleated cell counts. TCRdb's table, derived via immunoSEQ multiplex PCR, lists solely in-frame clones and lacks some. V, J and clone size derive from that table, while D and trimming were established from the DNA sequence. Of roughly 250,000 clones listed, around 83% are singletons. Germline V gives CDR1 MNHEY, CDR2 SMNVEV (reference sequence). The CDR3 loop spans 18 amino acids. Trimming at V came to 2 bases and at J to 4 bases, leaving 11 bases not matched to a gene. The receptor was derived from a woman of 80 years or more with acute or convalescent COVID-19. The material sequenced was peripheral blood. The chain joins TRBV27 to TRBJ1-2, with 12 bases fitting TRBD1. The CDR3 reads CASSLKRDRGPSLYGYTF. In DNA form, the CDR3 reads TGTGCCAGCAGTTTAAAACGGGACAGGGGGCCCTCCCTCTATGGCTACACCTTC.